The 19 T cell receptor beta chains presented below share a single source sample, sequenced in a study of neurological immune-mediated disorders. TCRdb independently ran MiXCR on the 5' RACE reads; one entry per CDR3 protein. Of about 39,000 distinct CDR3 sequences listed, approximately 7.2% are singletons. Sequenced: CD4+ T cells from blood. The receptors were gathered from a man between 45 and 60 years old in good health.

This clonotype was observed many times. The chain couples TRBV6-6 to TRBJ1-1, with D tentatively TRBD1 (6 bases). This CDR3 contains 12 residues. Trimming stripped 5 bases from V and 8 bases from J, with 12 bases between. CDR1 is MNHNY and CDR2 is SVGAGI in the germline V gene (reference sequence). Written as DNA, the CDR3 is TGTGCCAGCAGTCTACAGGGCCGCGAAGCTTTCTTT. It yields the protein CASSLQGREAFF.

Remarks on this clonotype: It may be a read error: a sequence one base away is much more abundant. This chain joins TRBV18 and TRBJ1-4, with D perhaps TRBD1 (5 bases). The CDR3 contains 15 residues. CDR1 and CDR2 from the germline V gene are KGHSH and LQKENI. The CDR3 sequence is CVSSPVGGTNEKLFF. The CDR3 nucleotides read TGTGTCAGCTCCCCCGTCGGGGGAACTAATGAAAAACTGTTTTTT.

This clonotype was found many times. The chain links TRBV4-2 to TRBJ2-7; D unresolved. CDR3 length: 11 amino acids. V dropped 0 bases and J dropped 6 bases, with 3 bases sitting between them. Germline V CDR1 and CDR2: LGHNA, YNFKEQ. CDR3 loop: CASSQDGEQYF. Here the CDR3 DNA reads TGTGCCAGCAGCCAAGATGGCGAGCAGTACTTC.

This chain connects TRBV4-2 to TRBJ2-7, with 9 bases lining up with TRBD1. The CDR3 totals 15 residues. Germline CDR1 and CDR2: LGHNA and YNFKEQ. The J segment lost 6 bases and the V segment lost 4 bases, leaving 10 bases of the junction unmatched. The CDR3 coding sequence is TGTGCCAGCAGCCCTCTACAGGGGGCTTTACGCGAGCAGTACTTC. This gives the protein CASSPLQGALREQYF.

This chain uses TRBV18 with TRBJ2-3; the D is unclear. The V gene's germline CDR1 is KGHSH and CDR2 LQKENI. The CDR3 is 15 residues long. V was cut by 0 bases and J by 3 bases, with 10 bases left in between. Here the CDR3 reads CASSPPMGLTDTQYF. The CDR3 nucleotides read TGTGCCAGCTCACCACCAATGGGCTTGACAGATACGCAGTATTTT.

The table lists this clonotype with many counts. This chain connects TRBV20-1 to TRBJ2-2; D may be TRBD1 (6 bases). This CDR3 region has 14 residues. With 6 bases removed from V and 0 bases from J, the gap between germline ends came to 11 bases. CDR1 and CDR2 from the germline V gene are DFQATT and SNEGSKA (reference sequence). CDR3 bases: TGCAGTGCGCCGGGACAAACGAACACCGGGGAGCTGTTTTTT. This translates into CSAPGQTNTGELFF.

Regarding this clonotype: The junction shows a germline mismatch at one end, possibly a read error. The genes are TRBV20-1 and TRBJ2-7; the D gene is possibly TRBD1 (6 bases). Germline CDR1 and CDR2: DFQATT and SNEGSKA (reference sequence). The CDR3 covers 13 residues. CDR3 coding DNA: TGCAGTGCTAGGGTGCAGGGGTTTTACGAGCTGTACTTC. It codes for CSARVQGFYELYF.

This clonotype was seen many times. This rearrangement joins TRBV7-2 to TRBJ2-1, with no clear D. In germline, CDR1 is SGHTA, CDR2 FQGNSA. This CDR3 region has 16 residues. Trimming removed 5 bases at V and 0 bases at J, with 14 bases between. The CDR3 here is CASSVLRSLSYNEQFF. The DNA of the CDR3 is TGTGCCAGCAGCGTATTAAGGTCCCTCTCCTACAATGAGCAGTTCTTC.

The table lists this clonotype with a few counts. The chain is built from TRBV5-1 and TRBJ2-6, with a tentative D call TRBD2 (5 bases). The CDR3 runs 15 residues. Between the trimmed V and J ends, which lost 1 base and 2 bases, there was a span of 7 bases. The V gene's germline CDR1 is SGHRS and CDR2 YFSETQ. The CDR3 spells CASSLRGAGANVLTF. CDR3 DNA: TGCGCCAGCAGCTTGCGGGGAGCTGGGGCCAACGTCCTGACTTTC.

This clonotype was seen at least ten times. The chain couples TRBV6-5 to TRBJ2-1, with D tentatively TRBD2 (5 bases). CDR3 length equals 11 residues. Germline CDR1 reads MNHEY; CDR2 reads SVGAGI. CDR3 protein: CASGWMNEQFF. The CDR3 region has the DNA TGTGCGAGCGGTTGGATGAATGAGCAGTTCTTC.

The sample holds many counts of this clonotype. CDR3 amino acids: CASSSYGLAGLPYTQYF. In DNA form, the CDR3 reads TGTGCCAGCAGCTCCTATGGACTAGCGGGGCTACCCTATACGCAGTATTTT. This rearrangement joins TRBV5-4 to TRBJ2-3, with 12 bases matching TRBD2. The V and J ends lost 3 bases and 7 bases, in that order; junction bases with no gene match: 12. Germline loops: CDR1 SGHNT, CDR2 YYREEE (reference sequence). The CDR3 runs 17 residues.

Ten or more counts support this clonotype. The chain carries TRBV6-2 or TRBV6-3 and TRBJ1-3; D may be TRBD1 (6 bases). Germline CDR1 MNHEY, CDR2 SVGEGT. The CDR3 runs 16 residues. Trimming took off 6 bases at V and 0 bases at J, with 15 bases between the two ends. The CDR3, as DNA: TGTGCCAGCAGGTCGGCGGGACAACACTCTGGAAACACCATATATTTT. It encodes CASRSAGQHSGNTIYF.

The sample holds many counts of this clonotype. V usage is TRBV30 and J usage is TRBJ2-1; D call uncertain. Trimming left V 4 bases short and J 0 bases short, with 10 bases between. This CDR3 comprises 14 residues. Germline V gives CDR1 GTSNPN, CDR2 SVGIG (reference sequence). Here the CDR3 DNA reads TGTGCCTGGAAGGACCTTAGCTCCTACAATGAGCAGTTCTTC. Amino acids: CAWKDLSSYNEQFF. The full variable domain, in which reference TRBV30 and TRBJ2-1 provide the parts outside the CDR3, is SQTIHQWPATLVQPVGSPLSLECTVEGTSNPNLYWYRQAAGRGLQLLFYSVGIGQISSEVPQNLSASRPQDRQFILSSKKLLLSDSGFYLCAWKDLSSYNEQFFGPGTRLTVL.

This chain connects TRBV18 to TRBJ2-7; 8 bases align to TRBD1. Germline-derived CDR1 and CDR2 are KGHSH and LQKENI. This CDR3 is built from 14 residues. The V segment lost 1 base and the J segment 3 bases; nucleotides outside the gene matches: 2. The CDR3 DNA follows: TGTGCCAGCTCACCACGGACAGGGAACTACGAGCAGTACTTC. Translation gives CASSPRTGNYEQYF.

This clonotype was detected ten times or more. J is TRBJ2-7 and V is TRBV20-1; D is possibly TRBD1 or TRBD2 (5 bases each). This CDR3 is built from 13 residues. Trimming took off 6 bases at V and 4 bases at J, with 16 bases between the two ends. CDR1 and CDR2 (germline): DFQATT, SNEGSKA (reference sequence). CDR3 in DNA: TGCAGTGCCGACCGGGACCTACGTTACGAGCAGTACTTC. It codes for CSADRDLRYEQYF.

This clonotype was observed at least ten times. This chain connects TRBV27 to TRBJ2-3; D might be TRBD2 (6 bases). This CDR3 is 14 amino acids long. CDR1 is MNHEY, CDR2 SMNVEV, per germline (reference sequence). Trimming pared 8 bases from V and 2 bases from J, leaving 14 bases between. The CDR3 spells CASQRDFATDTQYF. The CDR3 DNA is TGTGCCAGCCAACGGGACTTCGCCACAGATACGCAGTATTTT.

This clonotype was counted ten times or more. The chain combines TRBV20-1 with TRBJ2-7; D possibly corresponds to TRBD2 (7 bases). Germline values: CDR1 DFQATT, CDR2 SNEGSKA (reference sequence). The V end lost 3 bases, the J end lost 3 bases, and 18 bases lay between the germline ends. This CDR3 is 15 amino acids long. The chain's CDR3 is CSASSPRGGGYEQYF. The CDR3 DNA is TGCAGTGCTAGTTCCCCAAGGGGGGGGGGCTACGAGCAGTACTTC.

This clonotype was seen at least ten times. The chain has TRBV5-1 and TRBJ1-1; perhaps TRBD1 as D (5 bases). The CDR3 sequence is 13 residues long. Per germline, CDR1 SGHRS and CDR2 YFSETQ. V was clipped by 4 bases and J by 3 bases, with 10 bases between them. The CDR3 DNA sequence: TGCGCCAGCAGCATAATGGGGGACACTGAAGCTTTCTTT. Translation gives CASSIMGDTEAFF.

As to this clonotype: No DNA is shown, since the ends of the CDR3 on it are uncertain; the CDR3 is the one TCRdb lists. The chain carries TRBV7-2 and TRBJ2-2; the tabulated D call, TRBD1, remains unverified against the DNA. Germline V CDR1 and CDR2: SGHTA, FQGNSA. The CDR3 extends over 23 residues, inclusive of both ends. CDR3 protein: CASSTRTEYEQYFGPGGSGELFF.